This TCR beta chain originates from a study of T cell responses to AZD1222 COVID-19 vaccine. In the case of this clone: Antigen specificity is unknown.

Repertoires were generated with immunoSEQ multiplex PCR, while TCRdb's copy carries only in-frame clones and drops some. The data show under 150,000 clones, about 92% seen once. CDR1 is SGHTA, CDR2 FQGNSA, per germline. Trimming stripped 2 bases from V and 5 bases from J, with 7 bases between. The CDR3 loop spans 14 amino acids. Overall study results and limits: Baseline serology detected seropositivity in only 6 or 7 AZD1222 recipients. Distributed over spike, vaccine-associated CD4 TCRs predominated at 160-218 and 743-854. An increase in Spike-specific TCR breadth and depth was observed after two AZD1222 doses. The reported proportion of spike-specific TCRs targeting unmutated variant regions was nearly half.

The TCR originated in an adult in good health. The chain carries TRBV7-2 and TRBJ1-6; D is uncertain. Sequenced material: peripheral blood, taken on day 0 of AZD1222 vaccination. The CDR3 loop is CASSLLRNNSPLHF. The CDR3, as DNA: TGTGCCAGCAGCTTATTACGGAATAATTCACCCCTCCACTTT.